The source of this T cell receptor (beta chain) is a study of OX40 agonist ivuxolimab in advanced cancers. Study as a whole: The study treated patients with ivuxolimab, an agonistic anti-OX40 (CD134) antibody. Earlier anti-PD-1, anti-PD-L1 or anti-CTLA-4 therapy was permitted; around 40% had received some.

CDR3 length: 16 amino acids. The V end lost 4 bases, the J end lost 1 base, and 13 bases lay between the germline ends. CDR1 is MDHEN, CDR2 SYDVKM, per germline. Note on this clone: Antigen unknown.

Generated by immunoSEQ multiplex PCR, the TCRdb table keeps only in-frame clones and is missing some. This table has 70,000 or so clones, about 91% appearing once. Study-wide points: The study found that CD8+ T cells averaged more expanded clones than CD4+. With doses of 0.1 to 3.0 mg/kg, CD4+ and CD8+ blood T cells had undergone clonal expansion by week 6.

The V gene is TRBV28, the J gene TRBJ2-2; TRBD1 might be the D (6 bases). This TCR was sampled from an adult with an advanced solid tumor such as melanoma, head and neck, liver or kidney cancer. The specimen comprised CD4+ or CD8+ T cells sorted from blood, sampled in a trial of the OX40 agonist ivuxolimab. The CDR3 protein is CASSYGGRLNTGELFF. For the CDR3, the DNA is TGTGCCAGCAGTTATGGGGGCCGGCTGAACACCGGGGAGCTGTTTTTT.